The 12 T cell receptor beta chains below come from one sample, sequenced in a study of shared clonotypes between healthy human individuals (TCRdb year 2020). Receptor libraries were prepared by the immunoSEQ multiplex PCR assay. TCRdb obtained this table from immuneACCESS and retained in-frame rearrangements with V and J assigned. These tables miss some clones; where compared with another copy, unresolved V genes account for less than half of the shortfall, and the remainder is unexplained. The sample includes roughly 2.5 million clones, with around nine tenths observed a single time. Clones ranked in the top ten supply over 0.12% of the sample. Sequencing was done on a sample of naive CD4+ T cells sorted from blood. Per the publication, the cell subset or site label means: CD45RA+ positively selected. The receptors originated from a man aged 18 to 30 in good health.

The chain combines TRBV7-2 with TRBJ1-6; 7 bases line up with TRBD1. Germline lookup yields CDR1 SGHTA and CDR2 FQGNSA. The CDR3 runs 15 residues. Trimming took 5 bases from V and 6 from J; bases not matched to a gene: 7. As DNA, the CDR3 is TGTGCCAGCAGCGCCCTCCGGGACAGTAATTCACCCCTCCACTTT. This sequence encodes CASSALRDSNSPLHF.

The chain is built from TRBV9 and TRBJ2-6; 7 nucleotides match TRBD1. This CDR3 contains 15 residues. V shed 3 bases, J shed 4 bases, and the junction held 4 bases outside the gene matches. Germline V gene data show CDR1 as SGDLS and CDR2 as YYNGEE. As DNA, the CDR3 is TGTGCCAGCAGCGACAGGGGTGGAGGGGCCAACGTCCTGACTTTC. As protein: CASSDRGGGANVLTF.

This sequence joins TRBV5-4 and TRBJ2-6; D gene uncertain. Germline V gene lookup returns CDR1 SGHNT and CDR2 YYREEE (reference sequence). V dropped 4 bases and J dropped 0 bases, with 11 bases sitting between them. The CDR3 consists of 16 residues. CDR3 in amino acids: CASSLATFSGANVLTF. Written as DNA, the CDR3 is TGTGCCAGCAGCCTGGCGACCTTCTCTGGGGCCAACGTCCTGACTTTC.

The rearrangement joins TRBV9 to TRBJ2-7; D call uncertain. There are 15 residues in the CDR3. V was clipped by 4 bases and J by 2 bases, with 16 bases between them. Germline CDR1 SGDLS, CDR2 YYNGEE. CDR3 sequence reads: CASSPFVETTYEQYF. The CDR3 DNA reads as TGTGCCAGCAGCCCCTTTGTAGAAACTACCTACGAGCAGTACTTC.

The V gene is TRBV4-3, the J gene TRBJ2-3, with 7 bases lining up with TRBD2. CDR1 and CDR2 (germline): LGHNA, YSLEER. V was clipped by 2 bases and J by 4 bases; unmatched bases: 6. There are 15 residues in the CDR3. The CDR3, as DNA: TGCGCCAGCAGCCAACAACGGACTAGTTCAGATACGCAGTATTTT. The encoded protein is CASSQQRTSSDTQYF.

The rearrangement links TRBV14 to TRBJ2-7; 8 bases fit TRBD2. The CDR3 contains 14 residues. The junction had 8 bases not matched to a gene; V was cut back by 3 bases and J by 7 bases. CDR1 and CDR2 from the germline V gene are SGHDN and FVKESK. The CDR3 bases are TGTGCCAGCAGCCACCCGGGAGGGCCGATGGAGCAGTACTTC. As protein: CASSHPGGPMEQYF.

This rearrangement joins TRBV6-6 to TRBJ1-4, with TRBD1 matching 9 bases. The CDR3 consists of 14 residues. Trimming removed 6 bases from V and 10 bases from J; junction bases left unmatched: 9. Germline V lookup: CDR1 MNHNY, CDR2 SVGAGI (reference sequence). CDR3 DNA: TGTGCCAGCAGCAAACCGGGACAGGGTGTAAAACTGTTTTTT. Its translation: CASSKPGQGVKLFF.

This chain uses TRBV5-4 with TRBJ2-3; D is perhaps TRBD1 (5 bases). This CDR3 comprises 14 residues. The V end was cut by 7 bases, the J end by 7 bases, with 19 bases between. The germline gives CDR1 SGHNT, CDR2 YYREEE (reference sequence). CDR3 loop: CASRPDLGPNTQYF. The DNA for the CDR3 is TGTGCCAGCCGGCCAGACCTGGGGCCGAATACGCAGTATTTT.

The CDR3 coding sequence is TGTGCCAGCAGTCGCCCAGGAGATACGCAGTATTTT. It specifies CASSRPGDTQYF. The V and J genes are TRBV2 and TRBJ2-3; D is ambiguous. CDR3 length equals 12 residues. V lost 5 bases to trimming and J lost 5 bases, with 8 bases between them. CDR1 and CDR2 (germline): SNHLY, FYNNEI. The whole variable domain, filled in from reference TRBV2 and TRBJ2-3, reads EPEVTQTPSHQVTQMGQEVILRCVPISNHLYFYWYRQILGQKVEFLVSFYNNEISEKSEIFDDQFSVERPDGSNFTLKIRSTKLEDSAMYFCASSRPGDTQYFGPGTRLTVL.

V gene TRBV5-3 combines with J gene TRBJ1-4, with 7 nucleotides matching TRBD1. Being an ORF, TRBV5-3 has a function that is uncertain. The CDR3 extends over 17 amino acids. Unmatched junction bases numbered 9, after V lost 4 bases and J lost 0 bases. Written as DNA, the CDR3 is TGTGCCAGAAGCAGAAGGGACAGAATAACAACTAATGAAAAACTGTTTTTT. Translation gives CARSRRDRITTNEKLFF.

In DNA, the CDR3 is TGTGCCAGCAGCCCGGACCTTTCCTACAATGAGCAGTTCTTC. Translated, it gives CASSPDLSYNEQFF. The chain links TRBV5-6 to TRBJ2-1; no reliable D call. V was trimmed by 4 bases and J by 1 base, leaving 9 bases between them. CDR1 and CDR2 from the germline V gene are SGHDT and YYEEEE. The CDR3 sequence is 14 residues long. Looking up the rest from reference TRBV5-6 and TRBJ2-1 gives the full variable domain: DAGVTQSPTHLIKTRGQQVTLRCSPKSGHDTVSWYQQALGQGPQFIFQYYEEEERQRGNFPDRFSGHQFPNYSSELNVNALLLGDSALYLCASSPDLSYNEQFFGPGTRLTVL.

The genes are TRBV6-5 and TRBJ2-1, with D possibly TRBD2 on 5 matching bases. The V and J ends lost 6 bases and 6 bases respectively, with 12 bases between them. Germline assignment: CDR1 MNHEY and CDR2 SVGAGI. This CDR3 contains 13 residues. This CDR3 is CASRTASPNEQFF. CDR3 nucleotides: TGTGCCAGCAGGACCGCTAGCCCCAATGAGCAGTTCTTC.